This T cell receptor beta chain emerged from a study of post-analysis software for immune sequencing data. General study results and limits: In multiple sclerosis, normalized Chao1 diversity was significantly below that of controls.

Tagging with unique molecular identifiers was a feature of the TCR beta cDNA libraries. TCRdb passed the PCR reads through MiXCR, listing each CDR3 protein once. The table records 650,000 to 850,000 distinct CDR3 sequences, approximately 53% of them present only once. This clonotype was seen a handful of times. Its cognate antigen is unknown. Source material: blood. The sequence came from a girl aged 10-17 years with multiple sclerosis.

CDR3 in amino acids: CSAQVAGGSNEQFF. CDR3 in DNA: TGCAGTGCTCAAGTAGCGGGAGGCTCAAATGAGCAGTTCTTC. The chain combines TRBV20-1 with TRBJ2-1; 10 bases are shared with TRBD2. The CDR3 contains 14 residues. Germline CDR1 DFQATT, CDR2 SNEGSKA (reference sequence). Trimming removed 5 bases from V and 7 bases from J; junction bases left unmatched: 8.